This T cell receptor (beta chain) was identified in a study of response to subunit inactivated influenza vaccine. The study, taken as a whole, reports: New T cells are recruited in small numbers by each seasonal influenza vaccination, according to the authors' suggestion.

The CDR3 totals 15 residues. CDR1 is MNHNS, CDR2 SASEGT, per germline. After removal of 5 bases from V and 10 bases from J, the junction contained 12 bases not matched to a gene. This clonotype was seen more than once but under ten times. Its cognate antigen is unknown. Each CDR3 protein is one row after TCRdb ran MiXCR on the RT-PCR reads. The table records 500,000 to 700,000 distinct CDR3 sequences, roughly 25% of them present only once. The same data also went into a second study, on T cells expressing NK-cell markers. That paper adds: Synthesis of TCR beta cDNA relied on 5'RACE template switching carrying UMIs. Among the eight sequenced donors, seven tested HCMV-seropositive and one tested seronegative. CD8+ T cells in roughly six donors included dominant NKG2C+ clonotypes at 1.0-7.0%. The leading position in the CD3+CD56-NKG2C+ fraction of a handful of donors also went to these clonotypes.

Sequencing was performed on CD4+ T cells sorted from PBMCs, taken about 11 days after vaccination. This receptor was identified in a man over 45 who received an inactivated influenza vaccine. The rearrangement joins TRBV6-1 to TRBJ2-1; 9 bases agree with TRBD2. This CDR3 is CASSPSGGPGSEQFF. The CDR3 region has the DNA TGTGCCAGCAGTCCCAGCGGGGGGCCCGGTTCGGAGCAGTTCTTC.